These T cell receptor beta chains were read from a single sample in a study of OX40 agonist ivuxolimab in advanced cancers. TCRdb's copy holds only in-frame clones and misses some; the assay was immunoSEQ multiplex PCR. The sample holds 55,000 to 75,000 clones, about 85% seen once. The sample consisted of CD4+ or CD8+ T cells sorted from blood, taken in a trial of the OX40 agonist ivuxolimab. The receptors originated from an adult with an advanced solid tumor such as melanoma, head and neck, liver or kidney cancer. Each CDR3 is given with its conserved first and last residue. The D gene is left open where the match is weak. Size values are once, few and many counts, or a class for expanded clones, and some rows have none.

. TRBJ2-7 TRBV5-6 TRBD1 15 CASSFSGTGVGEQYF TGTGCCAGCAGCTTCTCCGGGACAGGGGTTGGCGAGCAGTACTTC
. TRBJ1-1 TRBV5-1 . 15 CASSLAGTKYSEAFF TGCGCCAGCAGCTTGGCGGGGACAAAGTATAGTGAAGCTTTCTTT
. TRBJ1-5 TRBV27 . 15 CASSLQGLGNQPQHF TGTGCCAGCAGTTTACAAGGGTTGGGCAATCAGCCCCAGCATTTT
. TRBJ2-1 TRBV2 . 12 CASSEQDNEQFF TGTGCCAGCAGTGAACAGGACAATGAGCAGTTCTTC
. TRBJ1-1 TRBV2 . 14 CASRQGTVGTEAFF TGTGCCAGCAGACAAGGGACCGTAGGCACTGAAGCTTTCTTT
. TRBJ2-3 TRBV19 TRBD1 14 CASSNRGHTDTQYF TGTGCCAGTAGTAATAGGGGGCACACAGATACGCAGTATTTT
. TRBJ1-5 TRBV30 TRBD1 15 CAWSVPRGYPQPQHF TGTGCCTGGAGTGTACCCAGGGGGTATCCTCAGCCCCAGCATTTT
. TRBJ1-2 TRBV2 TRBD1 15 CASSDGTGLPYGYTF TGTGCCAGCAGTGATGGGACAGGGCTGCCCTATGGCTACACCTTC
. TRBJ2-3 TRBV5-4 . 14 CASSRNSYTDTQYF TGTGCCAGCAGCCGTAACAGTTACACAGATACGCAGTATTTT
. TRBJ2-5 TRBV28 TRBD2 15 CASSLAGGFQETQYF TGTGCCAGCAGCTTAGCGGGGGGGTTCCAAGAGACCCAGTACTTC
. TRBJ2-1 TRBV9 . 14 CASSPTPRGNEQFF TGTGCCAGCAGCCCCACCCCCAGGGGAAATGAGCAGTTCTTC
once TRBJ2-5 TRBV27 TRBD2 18 CASSLYWTSGRREETQYF TGTGCCAGCAGTCTCTACTGGACTAGCGGGAGGCGGGAAGAGACCCAGTACTTC
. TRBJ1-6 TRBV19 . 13 CASGTNYNSPLHF TGTGCCAGTGGGACGAACTATAATTCACCCCTCCACTTT
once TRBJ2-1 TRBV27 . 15 CASHPRTLIYNEQFF TGTGCCAGCCATCCGAGGACACTTATCTACAATGAGCAGTTCTTC
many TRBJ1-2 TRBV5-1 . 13 CASSLRPDYGYTF TGCGCCAGCAGCTTGAGGCCAGACTATGGCTACACCTTC
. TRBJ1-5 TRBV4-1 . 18 CASSQDPGSGWGNQPQHF TGCGCCAGCAGCCAAGATCCAGGGAGTGGATGGGGCAATCAGCCCCAGCATTTT
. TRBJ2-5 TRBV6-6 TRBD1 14 CASSPGQGVETQYF TGTGCCAGCAGTCCGGGACAGGGGGTAGAGACCCAGTACTTC
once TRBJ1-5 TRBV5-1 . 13 CASSLRMGQPQHF TGCGCCAGCAGCTTGCGAATGGGGCAGCCCCAGCATTTT
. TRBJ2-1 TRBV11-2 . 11 CASSIGIEQFF TGTGCCAGCAGTATAGGTATTGAGCAGTTCTTC
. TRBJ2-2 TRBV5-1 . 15 CASSLEGAKYGELFF TGCGCCAGCAGCCTGGAGGGGGCGAAATATGGGGAGCTGTTTTTT
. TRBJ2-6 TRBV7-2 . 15 CASSLRSSGANVLTF TGTGCCAGCAGCCTAAGAAGCTCTGGGGCCAACGTCCTGACTTTC
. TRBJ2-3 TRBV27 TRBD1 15 CASRKGTGGTDTQYF TGTGCCAGCAGGAAGGGGACAGGGGGCACAGATACGCAGTATTTT
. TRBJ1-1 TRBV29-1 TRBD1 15 CSVERGTGGNTEAFF TGCAGCGTTGAAAGGGGGACAGGGGGGAACACTGAAGCTTTCTTT
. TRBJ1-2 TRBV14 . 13 CASSGGPRYGYTF TGTGCCAGCAGCGGCGGACCCCGCTATGGCTACACCTTC
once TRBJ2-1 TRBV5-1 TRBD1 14 CASSKGTGSNEQFF TGCGCCAGCAGCAAAGGGACAGGGTCCAATGAGCAGTTCTTC
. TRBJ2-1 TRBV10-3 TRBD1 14 CAISGTGVNHEQFF TGTGCCATCAGTGGGACAGGGGTGAACCATGAGCAGTTCTTC
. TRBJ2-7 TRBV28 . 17 CASPPHEGAPGAYEQYF TGTGCCAGCCCCCCCCATGAGGGGGCTCCGGGGGCATACGAGCAGTACTTC
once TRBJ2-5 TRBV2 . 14 CASMRSMVVETQYF TGTGCCAGCATGAGGTCAATGGTGGTTGAGACCCAGTACTTC
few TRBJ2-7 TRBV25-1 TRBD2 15 CASSDLPGGAYEQYF TGTGCCAGCAGTGACCTCCCGGGAGGGGCTTACGAGCAGTACTTC
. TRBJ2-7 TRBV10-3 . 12 CAISVNDYEQYF TGTGCCATCAGTGTGAATGACTACGAGCAGTACTTC
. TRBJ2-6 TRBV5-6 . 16 CASSLVGLLGANVLTF TGTGCCAGCAGCTTGGTTGGTCTTCTCGGGGCCAACGTCCTGACTTTC
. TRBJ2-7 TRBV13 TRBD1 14 CASSPRGTVYEQYF TGTGCCAGCAGCCCCCGTGGGACAGTCTACGAGCAGTACTTC
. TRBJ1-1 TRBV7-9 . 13 CASSQSGYTEAFF TGTGCCAGCAGCCAGTCGGGGTACACTGAAGCTTTCTTT
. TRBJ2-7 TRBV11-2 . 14 CASSLAQSVYEQYF TGTGCCAGCAGCTTAGCGCAGTCGGTTTACGAGCAGTACTTC
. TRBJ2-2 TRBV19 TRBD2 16 CASSSPSGAKTGELFF TGTGCCAGTAGTTCCCCTAGCGGGGCGAAGACCGGGGAGCTGTTTTTT
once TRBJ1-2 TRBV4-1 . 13 CASSQEGTRGYTF TGCGCCAGCAGCCAAGAAGGGACGCGAGGCTACACCTTC
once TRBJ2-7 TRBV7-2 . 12 CASSLALPEQYF TGTGCCAGCAGCTTAGCGCTTCCCGAGCAGTACTTC
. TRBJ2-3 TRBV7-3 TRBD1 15 CASSSNRGNTDTQYF TGTGCCAGCAGCTCCAACAGGGGAAACACAGATACGCAGTATTTT
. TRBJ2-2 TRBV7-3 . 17 CASSLTARPGNTGELFF TGTGCCAGCAGCTTAACGGCCAGGCCAGGGAACACCGGGGAGCTGTTTTTT
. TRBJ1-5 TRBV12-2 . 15 CASRLGRGADQPQHF TGTGCAAGTCGCTTAGGTCGGGGGGCCGATCAGCCCCAGCATTTT
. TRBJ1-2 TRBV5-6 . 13 CASSLAQAGGYTF TGTGCCAGCAGCTTGGCACAGGCAGGTGGCTACACCTTC
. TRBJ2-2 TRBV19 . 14 CASSILDTTGELFF TGTGCCAGTAGTATTCTTGACACCACCGGGGAGCTGTTTTTT